This entry lists 21 T cell receptor beta chains sequenced from one sample in a study of T cells in Graves' hyperthyroidism and ophthalmopathy (dated by TCRdb to between 2018 and 2020). Receptor amplification or capture employed multiplex PCR. For sequencing, an Illumina HiSeq 2000 was employed. The TCR beta CDR3 regions were amplified from the RNA transcripts. The TCR CDR3 was subjected to a first round of RT-PCR using the HTBI primer set and the Qiagen OneStep RT-PCR kit. The public reads were run again by TCRdb, first through fastp at Q25 and then through MiXCR, and only productive beta chains were kept. CDR3 protein duplicates are merged, each entry listing the most common genes and DNA. Recorded for this sample are 550,000 to 600,000 distinct CDR3 sequences; approximately 15% of them occurred a single time. The ten largest make up around a sixth of the sample. Sequencing was performed on blood. Source of these receptors: a woman between 18 and 29 years old with Graves' hyperthyroidism.

This clonotype occurred a few times. In nucleotides, the CDR3 is TGCAGCGCTCACAGGGGCGAGGGTGAAAAACTGTTTTTT. Protein product: CSAHRGEGEKLFF. The chain is built from TRBV29-1 and TRBJ1-4, with 7 bases matching TRBD1. CDR3 length: 13 residues. After removal of 7 bases from V and 7 bases from J, the junction contained 9 bases not matched to a gene. Germline CDR1 and CDR2: SQVTM and ANQGSEA.

This clonotype was observed at least ten times. The gene calls are TRBV6-1 and TRBJ2-7; tentatively, D is TRBD1 (6 bases). Germline V lookup: CDR1 MNHNS, CDR2 SASEGT. The V end was cut by 10 bases, the J end by 3 bases, with 34 bases between. This CDR3 is 19 amino acids long. The DNA of the CDR3 is TGTGCCACTCAGACTCCCCCAGAGACCACCCACGGGACACTCTACGAGCAGTACTTC. Translated: CATQTPPETTHGTLYEQYF.

The sample holds a few counts of this clonotype. The J gene is TRBJ2-5, the V gene TRBV27, with TRBD2 matching 10 bases. The CDR3 has 16 residues. Germline V gives CDR1 MNHEY, CDR2 SMNVEV (reference sequence). J lost 5 bases, V lost 2 bases, and 8 bases had no gene match. CDR3 DNA: TGTGCCAGCAGTTTAACTAGCGGGATCCTTAGGGAGACCCAGTACTTC. As protein: CASSLTSGILRETQYF.

This clonotype was seen at least ten times. The V and J genes are TRBV6-2 or TRBV6-3 and TRBJ1-1; D possibly corresponds to TRBD1 (5 bases). The CDR3 has 18 residues. Germline lookup yields CDR1 MNHEY and CDR2 SVGEGT. Trimming took off 10 bases at V and 1 base at J, with 28 bases between the two ends. CDR3 DNA: TGTGCCACCCCCAGTATAGGGACTTCAATCGATTCGAACACTGAAGCTTTCTTT. This translates into CATPSIGTSIDSNTEAFF.

This clonotype was recorded many times. This chain uses TRBV24-1 with TRBJ2-7; 7 bases match TRBD1. The CDR3 has 12 amino acids. V trimming: 9 bases; J trimming: 0 bases; junction bases outside the gene matches: 1. Germline CDR1 reads KGHDR; CDR2 reads SFDVKD. CDR3 coding DNA: TGTGCCACCCAGGGGGACTCCTACGAGCAGTACTTC. Translation gives CATQGDSYEQYF.

The sample holds many counts of this clonotype. This chain uses TRBV20-1 with TRBJ1-1; D is possibly TRBD1 (5 bases). Germline V CDR1 and CDR2: DFQATT, SNEGSKA (reference sequence). This CDR3 contains 13 residues. V was pared by 3 bases and J by 5 bases, with 13 bases between. CDR3 loop: CSARRGRETEAFF. CDR3 in DNA: TGCAGTGCTAGGAGGGGCAGGGAGACTGAAGCTTTCTTT.

This clonotype was found a few times. This chain connects TRBV7-2 to TRBJ1-1; 8 bases line up with TRBD1. With 5 bases clipped from V and 7 bases from J, the junction kept 15 bases outside the gene matches. CDR3 length: 16 amino acids. CDR1 and CDR2 from the germline V gene are SGHTA and FQGNSA. CDR3 sequence (DNA): TGTGCCAGCAGCGACAACTTCAATCAGGGGGCTAGTGAAGCTTTCTTT. Translation gives CASSDNFNQGASEAFF.

This clonotype was recorded at least ten times. The chain recombines TRBV29-1 with TRBJ1-5; D not certain. The CDR3 has 13 amino acids. V was shortened by 6 bases and J by 0 bases, with 9 bases between the two germline ends. Germline CDR1 reads SQVTM; CDR2 reads ANQGSEA. The chain's CDR3 is CSVQGNSNQPQHF. For the CDR3, the DNA is TGCAGCGTGCAAGGAAATAGCAATCAGCCCCAGCATTTT.

V is TRBV28 and J is TRBJ2-1, with D perhaps being TRBD1 or TRBD2 (6 bases each). This CDR3 has 14 residues. Looked up from germline, CDR1 is MDHEN and CDR2 is SYDVKM. V was clipped by 6 bases and J by 6 bases, with 15 bases between them. As DNA, the CDR3 is TGTGCCAGCAGCCCTAAGGGGGGCCTCAATGAGCAGTTCTTC. Protein: CASSPKGGLNEQFF.

This clonotype was counted many times. V usage is TRBV20-1 and J usage is TRBJ2-5; 10 bases map to TRBD2. The CDR3 runs to 15 residues. Germline-derived CDR1 and CDR2 are DFQATT and SNEGSKA (reference sequence). V gave up 2 bases and J gave up 1 base; unmatched junction bases: 4. This chain's CDR3 is CSARPTSGAQETQYF. The CDR3 nucleotides are TGCAGTGCTAGACCTACTAGCGGGGCCCAAGAGACCCAGTACTTC.

This clonotype was observed at least ten times. V and J are TRBV2 and TRBJ1-5; maybe TRBD1 (5 bases). Germline V gives CDR1 SNHLY, CDR2 FYNNEI. V was cut by 6 bases and J by 4 bases, with 16 bases left in between. The CDR3 is made up of 15 amino acids. CDR3 sequence reads: CASSVGRGQNQPQHF. For the CDR3, the DNA is TGTGCCAGCAGCGTCGGACGGGGCCAGAATCAGCCCCAGCATTTT. Full variable domain (missing parts from reference TRBV2 and TRBJ1-5): EPEVTQTPSHQVTQMGQEVILRCVPISNHLYFYWYRQILGQKVEFLVSFYNNEISEKSEIFDDQFSVERPDGSNFTLKIRSTKLEDSAMYFCASSVGRGQNQPQHFGDGTRLSIL.

This clonotype was seen at least ten times. The chain uses TRBV11-2 and TRBJ2-5; D could derive from TRBD1 or TRBD2 (5 bases each). V lost 5 bases and J lost 5, with 18 bases in between. Germline CDR1 is SGHAT and CDR2 is FQNNGV. This CDR3 is 15 amino acids long. The CDR3 reads CASSDIGTGGETQYF. The CDR3 coding sequence is TGTGCCAGCAGCGATATTGGGACCGGTGGGGAGACCCAGTACTTC. Full variable domain (remainder filled in from reference TRBV11-2 and TRBJ2-5): EAGVAQSPRYKIIEKRQSVAFWCNPISGHATLYWYQQILGQGPKLLIQFQNNGVVDDSQLPKDRFSAERLKGVDSTLKIQPAKLEDSAVYLCASSDIGTGGETQYFGPGTRLLVL.

This clonotype was picked up many times. The V gene is TRBV6-1, the J gene TRBJ2-1; TRBD1 agrees at 7 bases. The CDR3 is 14 amino acids. Germline loops: CDR1 MNHNS, CDR2 SASEGT. The J segment lost 0 bases and the V segment lost 8 bases, leaving 4 bases of the junction unmatched. The CDR3 DNA sequence: TGTGCCAGCCCGAGGGGGCCCTCCTACAATGAGCAGTTCTTC. It specifies CASPRGPSYNEQFF.

In its sample, this clonotype was seen many times. This rearrangement joins TRBV12-5 to TRBJ2-3; D remains ambiguous. V was trimmed by 0 bases and J by 1 base, leaving 23 bases between them. The germline V gene has CDR1 LGHNT and CDR2 FRNRAP. This CDR3 spans 20 amino acids. CDR3 in DNA: TGTGCTAGTGGTTTGGTACTGCCCCCCCGAGACCGCCTGCGCACAGATACGCAGTATTTT. It encodes CASGLVLPPRDRLRTDTQYF.

This clonotype was detected a few times. The chain links TRBV6-2 or TRBV6-3 to TRBJ2-3; TRBD2 agrees at 9 bases. The V and J ends lost 8 bases and 4 bases, in that order; junction bases with no gene match: 7. The CDR3 has 14 residues. Looked up from germline, CDR1 is MNHEY and CDR2 is SVGEGT. CDR3 coding DNA: TGTGCCAGCCAAATAGCGGGAGCCCCAGATACGCAGTATTTT. Its translation is CASQIAGAPDTQYF.

A few counts support this clonotype. The V gene is TRBV9, the J gene TRBJ2-5; no clear D gene. CDR1 and CDR2 (germline): SGDLS, YYNGEE. The CDR3 runs to 15 residues. V gave up 3 bases and J gave up 2 bases, with 14 bases separating them. Here the CDR3 DNA reads TGTGCCAGCAGCGCTCAAGCGCACAGACAAGAGACCCAGTACTTC. This sequence encodes CASSAQAHRQETQYF.

This clonotype was seen many times. The V gene is TRBV12-3 or TRBV12-4, the J gene TRBJ2-3; 8 bases align to TRBD2. This CDR3 is 15 amino acids long. Germline trimming cut 5 bases from V and 0 bases from J; bases unmatched to any gene: 4. The CDR3 DNA reads as TGTGCCAGCAGTACCCGGGGGGGTAGCACAGATACGCAGTATTTT. This translates into CASSTRGGSTDTQYF.

This clonotype came up many times. This sequence joins TRBV7-2 and TRBJ2-5; tentatively, D is TRBD1 (5 bases). The CDR3 runs 14 residues. Germline values: CDR1 SGHTA, CDR2 FQGNSA. Between the trimmed V and J ends, which lost 4 bases and 5 bases, there was a span of 14 bases. As DNA, the CDR3 is TGTGCCAGCAGCTCCCCAGGGCCCTGGGAGACCCAGTACTTC. It is translated as CASSSPGPWETQYF.

V is TRBV18 and J is TRBJ2-5; D is possibly TRBD2 (6 bases). This CDR3 comprises 15 residues. V was shortened by 5 bases and J by 7 bases, with 20 bases between the two germline ends. In germline, CDR1 is KGHSH, CDR2 LQKENI. CDR3 bases: TGTGCCAGCTCAACCCAGTCCGGGAGTATGGGGACCCAGTACTTC. Residues: CASSTQSGSMGTQYF.

The sample holds many counts of this clonotype. This chain connects TRBV5-4 to TRBJ2-7; 12 nucleotides match TRBD1. Germline V gene sequence: CDR1 SGHNT, CDR2 YYREEE (reference sequence). V shed 2 bases and J 5 bases; nucleotides not matched to a gene: 5. CDR3 size: 15 residues. The CDR3 region has the DNA TGTGCCAGCAGCTTTTACGGGACAGGGGGCAACGAGCAGTACTTC. Translating gives CASSFYGTGGNEQYF.

This clonotype was recorded many times. V gene TRBV6-1 combines with J gene TRBJ2-7; either TRBD1 or TRBD2 may fit D (5 bases each). The germline gives CDR1 MNHNS, CDR2 SASEGT. The CDR3 contains 12 residues. Trimming removed 1 base at V and 6 bases at J, with 7 bases between. CDR3 in DNA: TGTGCCAGCAGTGAAGTGAGGGGCGAGCAGTACTTC. Protein product: CASSEVRGEQYF.